Listed here are 14 T cell receptor beta chains from one sample, sequenced in a study of neurological immune-mediated disorders (dated 2019 in TCRdb). According to the study, the label for this sample's time point signals: technical triplicate 3. Libraries were constructed by 5' RACE. The sequencer listed for this sample is Illumina HiSeq 2500. The public reads were quality trimmed at Q25 with fastp and then assembled into clones with MiXCR by TCRdb, keeping productive beta chains. Rows are unified per CDR3 protein, each entry keeping the most common DNA and genes. This sample lists about 44,000 distinct CDR3 sequences; around a fifth were detected once. In total, the top ten clones hold roughly 4% of the sample. Sample: PBMCs. Receptor source: a man aged 55 to 69 with HTLV-1-associated myelopathy (HAM/TSP).

This clonotype showed up many times. The rearrangement uses TRBV25-1 and TRBJ2-5; no clear D gene. The V end was cut by 6 bases, the J end by 5 bases, with 10 bases between. Germline V CDR1 and CDR2: MGHDK, SYGVNS. The CDR3 runs to 12 residues. The CDR3 region is CASSFTQETQYF. The CDR3 DNA reads TGTGCCAGCAGCTTCACGCAGGAGACCCAGTACTTC.

This clonotype was observed many times. The genes are TRBV9 and TRBJ1-1, with D perhaps TRBD1 (6 bases). With 4 bases removed from V and 1 base from J, the gap between germline ends came to 11 bases. Germline loops: CDR1 SGDLS, CDR2 YYNGEE. The CDR3 has 14 residues. CDR3 sequence (DNA): TGTGCCAGCAGCCCCGGGGGGGCGAACACTGAAGCTTTCTTT. Residues: CASSPGGANTEAFF.

The V gene is TRBV12-2, the J gene TRBJ1-6. TRBV12-2 is a documented pseudogene. The CDR3 sequence is 14 residues long. The CDR3: CASPQEPPNSPLHF. The CDR3 DNA is TGTGCAAGTCCACAAGAGCCTCCTAATTCACCCCTCCACTTT.

J is TRBJ2-7 and V is TRBV6-2 or TRBV6-3; 10 bases map to TRBD1. The CDR3 totals 18 residues. Per germline, CDR1 MNHEY and CDR2 SVGEGT. V gave up 4 bases and J gave up 1 base; unmatched junction bases: 13. The CDR3 region is CASSSGTGARIGSYEQYF. CDR3 nucleotides: TGTGCCAGCAGTTCCGGGACAGGGGCACGTATTGGGTCCTACGAGCAGTACTTC.

This clonotype came up many times. The chain carries TRBV5-6 and TRBJ1-2, with TRBD1 matching 12 bases. Germline values: CDR1 SGHDT, CDR2 YYEEEE. This CDR3 spans 15 amino acids. With V trimmed by 3 bases and J by 3 bases, 3 bases remained unmatched. This CDR3 reads CASSWGTGGDYGYTF. The CDR3 nucleotides are TGTGCCAGCAGCTGGGGGACAGGGGGCGACTATGGCTACACCTTC.

The genes are TRBV5-1 and TRBJ1-2, with 8 bases aligning to TRBD1. The ends lost 4 bases at V and 5 bases at J; junction bases unmatched: 4. CDR1 is SGHRS and CDR2 is YFSETQ in the germline V gene. CDR3 length: 13 residues. The CDR3 loop is CASSEGQDYGYTF. The CDR3 nucleotides read TGCGCCAGCAGCGAGGGACAGGATTATGGCTACACCTTC.

There are a few counts of this clonotype. The CDR3 here is CASRTPGSRSGNTIYF. CDR3 coding DNA: TGTGCCAGCAGGACGCCAGGTAGCCGCTCTGGAAACACCATATATTTT. This chain connects TRBV6-1 to TRBJ1-3; no clear D. The germline CDR1 and CDR2 sequences are MNHNS and SASEGT. The CDR3 loop spans 16 amino acids. V lost 6 bases, J lost 0 bases, and 15 bases lay in between.

In this sample, this clonotype turned up many times. The chain recombines TRBV7-2 with TRBJ2-1; 10 bases match TRBD2. The J segment lost 7 bases and the V segment lost 5 bases, leaving 11 bases of the junction unmatched. CDR3 size: 16 residues. Germline CDR1 reads SGHTA; CDR2 reads FQGNSA. The chain's CDR3 is CASSTRAGGPPNEQFF. The CDR3, as DNA: TGTGCCAGCAGCACAAGAGCGGGAGGGCCCCCTAATGAGCAGTTCTTC.

This clonotype was counted many times. The chain recombines TRBV5-1 with TRBJ2-3; 7 bases are a match to TRBD1. From germline, CDR1 is SGHRS and CDR2 YFSETQ. Trimming removed 3 bases from V and 2 bases from J; junction bases left unmatched: 3. The CDR3 extends over 14 amino acids. CDR3 residues: CASSSGTDTDTQYF. As DNA, the CDR3 is TGCGCCAGCAGCTCCGGGACAGACACAGATACGCAGTATTTT.

The chain is built from TRBV18 and TRBJ2-3; D is unclear. Germline V gene lookup returns CDR1 KGHSH and CDR2 LQKENI. The CDR3 consists of 14 residues. Trimming left V 2 bases short and J 4 bases short, with 10 bases between. This chain's CDR3 is CASSPNSGSDTQYF. The CDR3 DNA sequence: TGTGCCAGCTCACCAAATTCTGGCTCAGATACGCAGTATTTT.

This clonotype was seen at least ten times. V and J are TRBV20-1 and TRBJ1-5, with 7 bases matching TRBD1. V lost 4 bases, J lost 0 bases, and 6 bases stayed unmatched. CDR1 and CDR2 (germline): DFQATT, SNEGSKA (reference sequence). The CDR3 totals 15 residues. CDR3 DNA: TGCAGTGCTACTACGACAGGGAATAGCAATCAGCCCCAGCATTTT. It is translated as CSATTTGNSNQPQHF.

This clonotype was counted ten times or more. The chain has TRBV5-6 and TRBJ2-7, with TRBD1 identical over 8 bases. The CDR3 runs 14 residues. Germline-derived CDR1 and CDR2 are SGHDT and YYEEEE. Trimming took 4 bases from V and 2 from J; bases not matched to a gene: 5. The CDR3 reads CASSPQGAPYEQYF. The DNA for the CDR3 is TGTGCCAGCAGCCCCCAGGGGGCCCCCTACGAGCAGTACTTC.

This clonotype occurred many times. This sequence joins TRBV6-1 and TRBJ1-1; D is unresolved. Trimming stripped 6 bases from V and 2 bases from J, with 16 bases between. The CDR3 runs to 15 residues. Germline V gene lookup returns CDR1 MNHNS and CDR2 SASEGT. CDR3 nucleotides: TGTGCCAGCAGGATAGGGCCGTTCGGAAACACTGAAGCTTTCTTT. Protein: CASRIGPFGNTEAFF.

This clonotype was seen repeatedly, ten times or more. The chain recombines TRBV28 with TRBJ1-1, with D perhaps TRBD1 (5 bases). The germline V and J ends were trimmed by 5 bases and 4 bases, with 17 bases remaining between them. Germline CDR1 and CDR2: MDHEN and SYDVKM. The CDR3 runs to 15 residues. DNA of the CDR3: TGTGCCAGCAGTACCGTTGACAGTCTGCCCACTGAAGCTTTCTTT. This translates into CASSTVDSLPTEAFF.